The clone carrying this T cell receptor (beta chain) turned up a few times. What it recognizes is unknown. The data were obtained in a study of response to subunit inactivated influenza vaccine. The CDR3 extends over 13 amino acids. CDR1 and CDR2 from the germline V gene are LNHNV and YYDKDF (reference sequence). The V and J ends lost 1 base and 7 bases respectively, with 7 bases between them. MiXCR, run by TCRdb on the RT-PCR reads, gives a single entry per CDR3 protein. Of 170,000 or so distinct CDR3 sequences detected, about 10% appear once; the ten largest clones hold roughly 40%. The study's findings and limits: Seasonal influenza vaccination, on each occasion, was suggested by the authors to recruit few new T cells.

The sequencing here drew on CD8+ T cells sorted from PBMCs, taken about 23 months after vaccination. V and J are TRBV15 and TRBJ1-4, with D hard to call. The source is a man aged 50-75 years who received an inactivated influenza vaccine. The CDR3 DNA follows: TGTGCCACCAGCAGAGTCCGGAGTGAAAAACTGTTTTTT. It encodes CATSRVRSEKLFF.